This note documents a single T cell receptor beta chain sequence. The data were obtained in a study of PD-1 blockade in mismatch repair-deficient tumors. The data were produced by immunoSEQ multiplex PCR, yet TCRdb's version contains in-frame clones alone and is incomplete. The sample carries 120,000 or so clones, 85% to 90% recorded once. TCR sequencing covered a few patients who responded to pembrolizumab. Per the germline V gene, CDR1 is SGHRS and CDR2 is YFSETQ. Trimming cost V 0 bases and J 3 bases, with 12 bases left between them. The CDR3 runs 16 residues. Source: peripheral blood, taken 44 weeks after starting pembrolizumab. The J gene is TRBJ2-2, the V gene TRBV5-1; D is unclear. The sequence was collected from an adult with mismatch repair-deficient cancer. The CDR3 reads CASSLGLRADTGELFF. The DNA of the CDR3 is TGCGCCAGCAGCTTGGGACTCCGGGCCGACACCGGGGAGCTGTTTTTT. The whole variable domain, filled in from reference TRBV5-1 and TRBJ2-2, reads KAGVTQTPRYLIKTRGQQVTLSCSPISGHRSVSWYQQTPGQGLQFLFEYFSETQRNKGNFPGRFSGRQFSNSRSEMNVSTLELGDSALYLCASSLGLRADTGELFFGEGSRLTVL.